The rows below give T cell receptor beta chains drawn from one sample of a study of patients and donors after allogeneic stem cell transplantation. TCRdb used MiXCR to reprocess the RT-PCR reads, holding one entry per CDR3 protein. The data hold some 880,000 distinct CDR3 sequences, with approximately 19% observed a single time. Input material: blood, either unsorted or a sorted T cell fraction (not recorded which). These receptors were taken from a human donor who was either an allogeneic HSCT recipient or a stem cell or donor lymphocyte infusion donor (not recorded which). It is not recorded whose cells these are; they may come from a transplant donor. CDR3s include the opening cysteine and the closing phenylalanine or tryptophan. A D gene is named only where the DNA matches it firmly. A clone size is listed for some rows: how often the clone was seen (once, few, many), or a class if it is expanded.

>TRBJ1-1|TRBV2|.|.
TGTGCCAGCGGCATCGGTTGGGCGGCCACTGAAGCTTTCTTT
CASGIGWAATEAFF
>TRBJ2-3|TRBV5-1|.|few
TGCGCCAGCAGCCGGGGTGGGGCAGCCACAGATACGCAGTATTTT
CASSRGGAATDTQYF
>TRBJ1-3|TRBV7-8|.|.
TGTGCCAGCAGCCCCCGACGGGCCGCAATCTCTGGAAACACCATATATTTT
CASSPRRAAISGNTIYF
>TRBJ2-7|TRBV20-1|TRBD2|.
TGCAGTGCTAGTGGGGTCGGCGGGAGGGTGTCCTACGAGCAGTACTTC
CSASGVGGRVSYEQYF
>TRBJ1-6|TRBV27|.|.
TGTGCCAGCGGCCAACGCCGGGACATAGCTTCACCCCTCCACTTT
CASGQRRDIASPLHF
>TRBJ2-6|TRBV5-6|.|.
TGTGCCAGCAGCTTTAGTTTGACATCTGGGGCCAACGTCCTGACTTTC
CASSFSLTSGANVLTF
>TRBJ2-3|TRBV29-1|TRBD2|.
TGCAGCGTTGTTGCGGGGGGACGCACAGATACGCAGTATTTT
CSVVAGGRTDTQYF
>TRBJ2-5|TRBV5-4|TRBD1|.
TGTGCCAGCAGCGATGAGGGGGCGAAGACCCAGTACTTC
CASSDEGAKTQYF
>TRBJ2-2|TRBV3-1|.|.
TGTGCCAGCAGCCAACGGGCCATGGGAAAACGCGGGGAGCTGTTTTTT
CASSQRAMGKRGELFF
>TRBJ1-4|TRBV5-5|TRBD1|.
TGTGCCAGCAGCTTGGCCGGGACAGGGATTCAGAGTGAAAAACTGTTTTTT
CASSLAGTGIQSEKLFF
>TRBJ1-4|TRBV25-1|.|few
TGTGCCAGCAGTGTGGAATATGAAAAACTGTTTTTT
CASSVEYEKLFF
>TRBJ2-3|TRBV7-8|TRBD2|.
TGTGCCAGCAGAAAACTAGCGGGAGGCGTGGATACGCAGTATTTT
CASRKLAGGVDTQYF
>TRBJ1-1|TRBV7-9|TRBD1|few
TGTGCCAGCAGTTCATCCCGGACAGGGCCTGACACTGAAGCTTTCTTT
CASSSSRTGPDTEAFF
>TRBJ2-7|TRBV7-2|.|.
TGTGCCAGCAGCTTAGTGTCCGGGAGTAGCGTTTACGAGCAGTACTTC
CASSLVSGSSVYEQYF
>TRBJ2-7|TRBV6-5|TRBD2|few
TGTGCCAGCAGTTGGGGACTAGCGGGAGAGGTCGACGAGCAGTACTTC
CASSWGLAGEVDEQYF
>TRBJ2-3|TRBV5-6|.|few
TGTGCCAGCAGCTTGCGAGGGAGGCCTCACACAGATACGCAGTATTTT
CASSLRGRPHTDTQYF
>TRBJ2-7|TRBV24-1|TRBD1|.
TGTGCCACCAGTGATGATCCGGGACAGGGGAACAACGAGCAGTACTTC
CATSDDPGQGNNEQYF
>TRBJ2-7|TRBV12-3/TRBV12-4|.|few
TGTGCCAGCAGCCCGGGGATAGGGCAGTACTTC
CASSPGIGQYF
>TRBJ1-1|TRBV20-1|TRBD1|.
TGCAGTGCTAGTAGGGACAGCCTGGTTACTGAAGCTTTCTTT
CSASRDSLVTEAFF
>TRBJ1-4|TRBV18|TRBD1|few
TGTGCCAGCAGTCCCCCGGGACAGCCGAATGAAAAACTGTTTTTT
CASSPPGQPNEKLFF
>TRBJ2-2|TRBV6-1|TRBD2|few
TGTGCCAGCAGGGGACTAGCGGGAGGCTCCGGGGAGCTGTTTTTT
CASRGLAGGSGELFF
>TRBJ2-3|TRBV7-9|TRBD1|.
TGTGCCAGCAGCCGACAGGGGGCGTTTGCAGATACGCAGTATTTT
CASSRQGAFADTQYF
>TRBJ1-4|TRBV7-9|.|.
TGTGCCAGCAGCCTACAGATTAATGAAAATCTGTTTTTT
CASSLQINENLFF
>TRBJ2-3|TRBV5-1|TRBD2|few
TGCGCCAGCAGCTACCCCGGGACTAGCAGCACAGATACGCAGTATTTT
CASSYPGTSSTDTQYF
>TRBJ2-7|TRBV12-3/TRBV12-4|.|once
TGTGCCAGCAGTTTCTTGGCAGGGGCCCGGGACGAGCAGTACTTC
CASSFLAGARDEQYF
>TRBJ2-3|TRBV12-3/TRBV12-4|TRBD2|many
TGTGCCAGCAGTCCAATGGGAGGGCCAACAGATACGCAGTATTTT
CASSPMGGPTDTQYF
>TRBJ2-2|TRBV12-3/TRBV12-4|TRBD2|.
TGTGCCAGCAGAGGTAGCGGGGGGGCTAACACCGGGGAGCTGTTTTTT
CASRGSGGANTGELFF
>TRBJ1-1|TRBV6-1|.|.
TGTGCCAGCAGGAGGGACACAATGAACACTGAAGCTTTCTTT
CASRRDTMNTEAFF
>TRBJ2-1|TRBV5-5|TRBD2|.
TGTGCCAGCATCGACAAAGGGACTAGCGGGTCCGGTGAGCAGTTCTTC
CASIDKGTSGSGEQFF
>TRBJ2-5|TRBV6-1|TRBD2|many
TGTGCCAGCAGCCGACTAGCGGAAGAGACCCAGTACTTC
CASSRLAEETQYF
>TRBJ2-1|TRBV7-8|TRBD2|.
TGTGCCAGCAGCCAGGGACTAGCGGGAGCTGGTGAGCAGTTCTTC
CASSQGLAGAGEQFF
>TRBJ2-7|TRBV5-6|TRBD1|few
TGTGCCAGCAGCTTAACCTCCGGGACAGATAATTCCTACGAGCAGTACTTC
CASSLTSGTDNSYEQYF
>TRBJ2-7|TRBV30|.|few
TGTGCCTGGAGTGTAGGTCTAGCGAACTCCTACGAGCAGTACTTC
CAWSVGLANSYEQYF
>TRBJ2-1|TRBV11-2|TRBD2|once
TGTGCCAGCAGCTTATCAGGAGCGGGAGGCCTCGGGTACAATGAGCAGTTCTTC
CASSLSGAGGLGYNEQFF
>TRBJ2-7|TRBV6-2/TRBV6-3|TRBD1|.
TGTGCCAGCAGTTCATCCGGGACAGGGTCCGAGCAGTACTTC
CASSSSGTGSEQYF
>TRBJ2-1|TRBV27|TRBD1|many
TGTGCCAGCAGGACGGGACAGAATTACAATGAGCAGTTCTTC
CASRTGQNYNEQFF
>TRBJ1-6|TRBV11-2|.|.
TGTGCCAGCAGCTTATGGGACACTAATTCACCCCTCCACTTT
CASSLWDTNSPLHF
>TRBJ2-5|TRBV5-5|TRBD1|.
TGTGCCAGCAGCTTTGGACCCGGACAGGGTGAGACCCAGTACTTC
CASSFGPGQGETQYF
>TRBJ1-1|TRBV5-5|.|few
TGTGCCAGCAGCCTTTTAAGTGAAGCTTTCTTT
CASSLLSEAFF
>TRBJ2-3|TRBV2|.|few
TGTGCCAGCAAAGAAGGGGGGGCGGCAGATACGCAGTATTTT
CASKEGGAADTQYF
>TRBJ1-2|TRBV12-3/TRBV12-4|.|few
TGTGCCAGCGGGGAGTTGGGGGACTATGGCTACACCTTC
CASGELGDYGYTF
>TRBJ1-4|TRBV18|.|.
TGTGCCAGCTCTCCCGGACAGGAAAAACTGTTTTTT
CASSPGQEKLFF
>TRBJ2-2|TRBV7-8|.|.
TGTGCCAGCAGCTCCCTCCCAGCGGGCGGGGAGCTGTTTTTT
CASSSLPAGGELFF
>TRBJ1-2|TRBV6-2/TRBV6-3|.|few
TGTGCCAGCAGTTACTACGGGCCTCCTAACTATGGCTACACCTTC
CASSYYGPPNYGYTF
>TRBJ1-1|TRBV9|TRBD1|few
TGTGCCAGCAGCGTAGGACAGGGGGCCAAAAACACTGAAGCTTTCTTT
CASSVGQGAKNTEAFF
>TRBJ2-5|TRBV6-5|.|.
TGTGCCAGCAGTTACACAGGTGGGGCAGGGACTCAAGAGACCCAGTACTTC
CASSYTGGAGTQETQYF
>TRBJ2-5|TRBV9|.|.
TGTGCCAGCAGCGCCGCCGGGACGCAAGAGACCCAGTACTTC
CASSAAGTQETQYF
>TRBJ2-3|TRBV9|.|.
TGTGCCAGCAGCTCCCTAACCCCCGTTAGGGATACGCAGTATTTT
CASSSLTPVRDTQYF
>TRBJ1-1|TRBV5-1|.|.
TGCGCCAGCAGCATGACTGGGAGGGCTGAAGCTTTCTTT
CASSMTGRAEAFF
>TRBJ2-7|TRBV10-3|.|few
TGTGCCATCTCCGCTAGGATTTCCTACGAGCAGTACTTC
CAISARISYEQYF
>TRBJ2-1|TRBV7-6|.|few
TGTGCCAGCAGCTTAGCGTTGACCTTCAATGAGCAGTTCTTC
CASSLALTFNEQFF
>TRBJ1-2|TRBV20-1|TRBD1|few
TGCAGTGCTACAACCGAACAGGGGCCAGCTAACTATGGCTACACCTTC
CSATTEQGPANYGYTF
>TRBJ2-7|TRBV20-1|.|few
TGCAGTGCTAGACCCGGTTGGACCTACGAGCAGTACTTC
CSARPGWTYEQYF
>TRBJ2-7|TRBV20-1|.|.
TGCAGTGCTAGAGGGTCGGGAAAATCCTACGAGCAGTACTTC
CSARGSGKSYEQYF
>TRBJ2-3|TRBV7-6|.|.
TGTGCCAGCAGCTTAGAAACGGGAGTGGGAACAGATACGCAGTATTTT
CASSLETGVGTDTQYF